The entry below gives a single T cell receptor beta chain sequence along with its context. Germline is not matched at one junction end, which may reflect a read error. The sample originates from a study of blood T cell repertoires in COVID-19. Here immunoSEQ multiplex PCR was the method, and the copy in TCRdb shows in-frame clones only, minus some. This table has some 320,000 clones, about 92% appearing once. This clonotype originated in a man aged 55-75 years who had recovered from COVID-19. Sequencing was performed on PBMCs or T cells enriched from blood (not recorded which).

CDR3 residues: CASSSTDEKLFF. The CDR3 coding sequence is TGCGCCAGCAGCTCGACAGATGAAAAATTGTTTTTT. The rearrangement links TRBV5-1 to TRBJ1-4; tentative D call: TRBD1 (5 bases). Germline V gives CDR1 SGHRS, CDR2 YFSETQ. The CDR3 loop spans 12 amino acids. Full variable domain (missing parts from reference TRBV5-1 and TRBJ1-4): KAGVTQTPRYLIKTRGQQVTLSCSPISGHRSVSWYQQTPGQGLQFLFEYFSETQRNKGNFPGRFSGRQFSNSRSEMNVSTLELGDSALYLCASSSTDEKLFFGSGTQLSVL.